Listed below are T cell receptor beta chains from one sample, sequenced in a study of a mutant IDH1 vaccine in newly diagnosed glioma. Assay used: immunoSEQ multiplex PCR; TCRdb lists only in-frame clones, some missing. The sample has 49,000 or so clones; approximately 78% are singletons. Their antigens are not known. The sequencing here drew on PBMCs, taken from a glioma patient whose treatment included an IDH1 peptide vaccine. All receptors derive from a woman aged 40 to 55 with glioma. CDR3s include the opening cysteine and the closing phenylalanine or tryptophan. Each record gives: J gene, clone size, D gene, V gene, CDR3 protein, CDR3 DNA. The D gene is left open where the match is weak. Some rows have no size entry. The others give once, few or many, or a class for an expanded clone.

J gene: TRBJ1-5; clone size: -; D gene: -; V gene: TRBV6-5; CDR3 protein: CASSRDGYNQPQHF; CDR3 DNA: TGTGCCAGCAGCCGGGACGGCTACAATCAGCCCCAGCATTTT
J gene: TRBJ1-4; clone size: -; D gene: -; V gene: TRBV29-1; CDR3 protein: CSVRVGEKLFF; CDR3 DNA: TGCAGCGTTAGGGTTGGGGAAAAACTGTTTTTT
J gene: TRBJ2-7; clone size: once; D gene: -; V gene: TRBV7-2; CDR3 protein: CASSWDFYEQYF; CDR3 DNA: TGTGCCAGCAGCTGGGACTTCTACGAGCAGTACTTC
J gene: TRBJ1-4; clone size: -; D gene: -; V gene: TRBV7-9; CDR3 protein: CASSLAPRAGEKLFF; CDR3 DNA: TGTGCCAGCAGCTTAGCCCCCAGGGCCGGGGAAAAACTGTTTTTT
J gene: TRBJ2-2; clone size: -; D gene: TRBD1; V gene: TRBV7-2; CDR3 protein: CASSLVTGRGTGELFF; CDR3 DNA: TGTGCCAGCAGCTTAGTGACAGGGCGTGGCACCGGGGAGCTGTTTTTT
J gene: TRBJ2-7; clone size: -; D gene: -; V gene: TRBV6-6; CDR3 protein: CASSYSTSYEQYF; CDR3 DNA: TGTGCCAGCAGTTACTCGACGAGCTACGAGCAGTACTTC
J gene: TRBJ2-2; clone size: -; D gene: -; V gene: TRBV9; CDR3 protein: CASSGRDRRANTGELFF; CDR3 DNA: TGTGCCAGCAGCGGCCGGGACCGCCGGGCGAACACCGGGGAGCTGTTTTTT
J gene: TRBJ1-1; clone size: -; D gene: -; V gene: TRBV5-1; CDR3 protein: CASSEGYNTEAFF; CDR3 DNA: TGCGCCAGCAGTGAGGGATACAACACTGAAGCTTTCTTT
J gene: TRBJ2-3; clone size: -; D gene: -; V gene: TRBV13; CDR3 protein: CASTWSGKGLTDTQYF; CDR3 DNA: TGTGCCAGCACCTGGTCGGGGAAGGGGCTCACAGATACGCAGTATTTT
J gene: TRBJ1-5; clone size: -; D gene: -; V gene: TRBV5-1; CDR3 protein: CASSLRAGQPQHF; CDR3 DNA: TGCGCCAGCAGCCTCAGGGCCGGCCAGCCCCAGCATTTT
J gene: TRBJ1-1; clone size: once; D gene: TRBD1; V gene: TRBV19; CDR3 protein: CASSEGQGIPEAFF; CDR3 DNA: TGTGCCAGTAGTGAGGGACAGGGGATCCCTGAAGCTTTCTTT
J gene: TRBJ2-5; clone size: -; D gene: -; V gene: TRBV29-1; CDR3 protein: CSVIAQTQYF; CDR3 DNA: TGCAGCGTTATTGCGCAGACCCAGTACTTC
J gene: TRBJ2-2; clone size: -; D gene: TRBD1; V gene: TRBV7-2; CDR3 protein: CASSPWGTGAGTGELFF; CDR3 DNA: TGTGCCAGCAGCCCCTGGGGGACAGGGGCGGGCACCGGGGAGCTGTTTTTT
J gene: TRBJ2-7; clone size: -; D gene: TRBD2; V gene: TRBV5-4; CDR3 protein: CASSLIPSGGEQYF; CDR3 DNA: TGTGCCAGCAGCTTGATTCCTAGCGGGGGGGAGCAGTACTTC
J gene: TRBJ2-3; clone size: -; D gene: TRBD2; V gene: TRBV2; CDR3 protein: CASSGWTSSTDTQYF; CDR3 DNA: TGTGCCAGCAGTGGGTGGACTAGCAGTACAGATACGCAGTATTTT
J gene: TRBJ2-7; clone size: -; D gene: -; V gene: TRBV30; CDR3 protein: CACPAVGSPYEQYF; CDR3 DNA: TGTGCCTGTCCTGCGGTAGGTTCCCCCTACGAGCAGTACTTC
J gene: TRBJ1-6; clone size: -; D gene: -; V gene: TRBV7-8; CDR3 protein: CASSFVSGVDSPLHF; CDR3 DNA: TGTGCCAGCAGCTTCGTATCGGGGGTAGATTCACCCCTCCACTTT
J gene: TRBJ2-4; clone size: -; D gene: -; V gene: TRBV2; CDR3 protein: CASSGDIQYF; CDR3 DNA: TGTGCCAGTTCCGGTGACATTCAGTACTTC
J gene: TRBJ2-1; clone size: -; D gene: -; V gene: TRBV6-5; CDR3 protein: CASSLGPPGYEQFF; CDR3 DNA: TGTGCCAGCAGTTTGGGGCCCCCCGGATATGAGCAGTTCTTC
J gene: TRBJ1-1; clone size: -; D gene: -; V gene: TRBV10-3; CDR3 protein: CAIMSGENTEAFF; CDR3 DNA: TGTGCCATCATGTCAGGCGAGAACACTGAAGCTTTCTTT
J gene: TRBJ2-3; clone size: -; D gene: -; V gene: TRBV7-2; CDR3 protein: CASSSRGAADTQYF; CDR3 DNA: TGTGCCAGCAGCTCACGGGGGGCGGCAGATACGCAGTATTTT
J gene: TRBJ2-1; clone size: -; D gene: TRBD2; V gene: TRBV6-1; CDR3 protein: CASSESSGGRSEQFF; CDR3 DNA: TGTGCCAGCAGTGAATCTAGCGGGGGGCGGAGTGAGCAGTTCTTC
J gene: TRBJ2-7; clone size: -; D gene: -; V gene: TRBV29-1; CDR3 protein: CSVPGRAYEQYF; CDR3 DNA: TGCAGCGTTCCCGGGCGGGCCTACGAGCAGTACTTC
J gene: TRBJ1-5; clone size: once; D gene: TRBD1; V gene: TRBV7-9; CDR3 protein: CASSLGQGAGPQHF; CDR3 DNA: TGTGCCAGCAGCTTAGGGCAGGGGGCAGGGCCCCAGCATTTT
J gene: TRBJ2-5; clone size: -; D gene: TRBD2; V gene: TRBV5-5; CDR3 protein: CASSLGLAGGGETQYF; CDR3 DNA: TGTGCCAGCAGCCTGGGACTAGCGGGGGGCGGAGAGACCCAGTACTTC
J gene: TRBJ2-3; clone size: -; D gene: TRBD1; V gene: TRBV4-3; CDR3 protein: CASSQGQGEADTQYF; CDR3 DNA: TGCGCCAGCAGCCAAGGGCAGGGGGAAGCAGATACGCAGTATTTT
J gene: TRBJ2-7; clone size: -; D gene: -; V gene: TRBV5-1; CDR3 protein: CASSLVRTYEQYF; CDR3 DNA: TGCGCCAGCAGCTTGGTCCGGACCTACGAGCAGTACTTC
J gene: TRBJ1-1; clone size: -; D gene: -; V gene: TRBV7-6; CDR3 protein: CASSPGAGVNTEAFF; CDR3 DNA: TGTGCCAGCAGCCCCGGGGCGGGCGTGAACACTGAAGCTTTCTTT
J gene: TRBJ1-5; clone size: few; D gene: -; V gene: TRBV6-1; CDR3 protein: CASSDGEVQPQHF; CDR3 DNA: TGTGCCAGCAGTGACGGGGAGGTTCAGCCCCAGCATTTT
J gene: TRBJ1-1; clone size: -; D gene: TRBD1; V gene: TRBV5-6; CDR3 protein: CASRTDRDRAFF; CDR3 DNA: TGTGCCAGCAGGACCGACAGGGACAGGGCTTTCTTT